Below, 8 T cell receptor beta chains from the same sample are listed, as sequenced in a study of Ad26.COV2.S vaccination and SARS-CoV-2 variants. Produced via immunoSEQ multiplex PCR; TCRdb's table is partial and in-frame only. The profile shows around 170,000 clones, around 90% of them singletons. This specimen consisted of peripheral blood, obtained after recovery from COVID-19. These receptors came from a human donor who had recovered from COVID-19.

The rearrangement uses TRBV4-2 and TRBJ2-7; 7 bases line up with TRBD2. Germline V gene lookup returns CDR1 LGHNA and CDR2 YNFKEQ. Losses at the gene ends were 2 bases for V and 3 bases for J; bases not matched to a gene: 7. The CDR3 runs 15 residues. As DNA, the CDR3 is TGTGCCAGCAGCCAAAACCCTAGCGGCGGCTACGAGCAGTACTTC. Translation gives CASSQNPSGGYEQYF.

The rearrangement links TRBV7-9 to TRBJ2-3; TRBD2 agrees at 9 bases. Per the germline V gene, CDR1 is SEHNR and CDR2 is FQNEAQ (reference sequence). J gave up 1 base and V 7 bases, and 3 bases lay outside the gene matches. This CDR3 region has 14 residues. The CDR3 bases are TGTGCCAGCACCAGGACTAGCGGCACAGATACGCAGTATTTT. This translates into CASTRTSGTDTQYF.

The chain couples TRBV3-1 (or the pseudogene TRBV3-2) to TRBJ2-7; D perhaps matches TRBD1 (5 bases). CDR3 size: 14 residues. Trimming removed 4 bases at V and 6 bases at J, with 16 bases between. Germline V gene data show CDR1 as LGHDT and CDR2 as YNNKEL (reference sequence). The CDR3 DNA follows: TGTGCCAGCAGCCTCCGGCCAGGGATCTTCGAGCAGTACTTC. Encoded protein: CASSLRPGIFEQYF.

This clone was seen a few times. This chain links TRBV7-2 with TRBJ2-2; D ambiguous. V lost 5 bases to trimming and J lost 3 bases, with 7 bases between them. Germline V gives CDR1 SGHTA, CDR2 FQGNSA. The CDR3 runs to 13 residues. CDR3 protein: CASSLVYTGELFF. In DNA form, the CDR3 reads TGTGCCAGCAGCCTGGTCTACACCGGGGAGCTGTTTTTT.

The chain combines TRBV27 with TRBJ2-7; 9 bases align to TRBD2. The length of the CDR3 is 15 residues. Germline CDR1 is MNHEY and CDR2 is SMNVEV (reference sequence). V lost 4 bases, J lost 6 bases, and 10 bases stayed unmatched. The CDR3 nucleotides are TGTGCCAGCAGTTCCCTAGCGGGGCGACCGTTCGAGCAGTACTTC. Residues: CASSSLAGRPFEQYF.

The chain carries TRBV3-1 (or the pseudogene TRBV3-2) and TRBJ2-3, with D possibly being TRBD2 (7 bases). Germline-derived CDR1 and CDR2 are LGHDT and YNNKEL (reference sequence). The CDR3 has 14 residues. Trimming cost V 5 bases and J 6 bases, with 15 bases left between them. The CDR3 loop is CASSKGGGLDTQYF. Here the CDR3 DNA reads TGTGCCAGCAGCAAGGGGGGGGGCCTGGATACGCAGTATTTT.

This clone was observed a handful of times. The CDR3 DNA reads TGTGCCAGCAAAAGGGGGGCAGGGAGCACAGATACGCAGTATTTT. It yields the protein CASKRGAGSTDTQYF. The V call is TRBV5-6, the J call TRBJ2-3; TRBD1 or TRBD2 may be the D gene (6 bases each). V was clipped by 6 bases and J by 0 bases, with 14 bases between them. The CDR3 spans 15 residues. The germline CDR1 and CDR2 sequences are SGHDT and YYEEEE.

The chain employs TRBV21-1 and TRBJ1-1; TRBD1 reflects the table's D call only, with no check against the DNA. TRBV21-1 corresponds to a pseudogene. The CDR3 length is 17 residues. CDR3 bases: TGTGCCAGCAGCAAAGAAGGGACAGGGGTGATGAACACTGAAGCTTTCTTT. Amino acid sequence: CASSKEGTGVMNTEAFF.